These T cell receptor beta chains were read from a single sample in a study of blood T cell repertoires in COVID-19. Only in-frame clones appear in the TCRdb table, and some are missing; sequencing was by immunoSEQ multiplex PCR. The table lists a few hundred thousand clones, 80% to 90% of them singletons. Sequencing used PBMCs or T cells enriched from blood (not recorded which). The origin of the receptors is a woman aged 25 to 39 who had been exposed to COVID-19. Both conserved end residues are part of each CDR3. Fields, in order: D gene, J gene, CDR3 length, V gene, clone size, CDR3 protein, CDR3 DNA. A D gene is named only where the DNA matches it firmly. Clone size is given for some rows only: seen once, a few or many times, or a class if the clone is expanded.

D: -; J: TRBJ1-2; length: 12; V: TRBV19; size: few; CDR3: CASSKRDYGYTF; DNA: TGTGCCAGTAGTAAGAGGGACTATGGCTACACCTTC
D: -; J: TRBJ1-1; length: 16; V: TRBV11-1; size: -; CDR3: CASSLDAETMNTEAFF; DNA: TGTGCCAGCAGCTTAGATGCGGAGACCATGAACACTGAAGCTTTCTTT
D: TRBD1; J: TRBJ1-5; length: 15; V: TRBV2; size: -; CDR3: CASRGTGTGNQPQHF; DNA: TGTGCCAGCAGGGGAACCGGGACAGGAAATCAGCCCCAGCATTTT
D: TRBD1; J: TRBJ1-6; length: 16; V: TRBV10-3; size: once; CDR3: CAISEMGQRYNSPLHF; DNA: TGTGCCATCAGTGAGATGGGACAGAGATATAATTCACCCCTCCACTTT
D: -; J: TRBJ1-5; length: 13; V: TRBV19; size: -; CDR3: CATGVSGNQPQHF; DNA: TGTGCCACCGGAGTGTCGGGCAATCAGCCCCAGCATTTT
D: TRBD2; J: TRBJ2-1; length: 14; V: TRBV28; size: -; CDR3: CASITGLAHNEQFF; DNA: TGTGCCAGCATCACGGGACTAGCCCACAATGAGCAGTTCTTC
D: TRBD1; J: TRBJ2-1; length: 16; V: TRBV3-1/TRBV3-2; size: -; CDR3: CASSLQGVKVRNEQFF; DNA: TGTGCCAGCAGCTTACAGGGGGTAAAGGTACGCAATGAGCAGTTCTTC
D: TRBD1; J: TRBJ1-2; length: 16; V: TRBV28; size: few; CDR3: CASSLHTRQGFYGYTF; DNA: TGTGCCAGCAGTTTACATACTCGACAGGGGTTCTATGGCTACACCTTC
D: TRBD1; J: TRBJ1-6; length: 16; V: TRBV27; size: -; CDR3: CASSLSMTGMDSPLHF; DNA: TGTGCCAGCAGTTTATCGATGACAGGGATGGATTCACCCCTCCACTTT
D: -; J: TRBJ1-2; length: 11; V: TRBV29-1; size: -; CDR3: CSVGTGNGYTF; DNA: TGCAGCGTTGGCACCGGGAATGGCTACACCTTC
D: -; J: TRBJ2-1; length: 15; V: TRBV4-2; size: -; CDR3: CASSQDGAPRNEQFF; DNA: TGTGCCAGCAGCCAAGATGGGGCCCCCCGGAATGAGCAGTTCTTC
D: -; J: TRBJ2-1; length: 11; V: TRBV9; size: once; CDR3: CASSSSHEQFF; DNA: TGTGCCAGCAGCTCCTCCCATGAGCAGTTCTTC
D: -; J: TRBJ2-3; length: 15; V: TRBV7-6; size: once; CDR3: CASSTGLADGNTQYF; DNA: TGTGCCAGCAGTACCGGGTTGGCGGATGGAAATACGCAGTATTTT
D: TRBD1; J: TRBJ2-7; length: 14; V: TRBV19; size: -; CDR3: CASSGTGPTYEQYF; DNA: TGTGCCAGTAGTGGGACAGGGCCGACCTACGAGCAGTACTTC
D: TRBD1; J: TRBJ2-7; length: 13; V: TRBV2; size: -; CDR3: CASRDRLTYEQYF; DNA: TGTGCCAGCCGGGACAGACTAACCTACGAGCAGTACTTC
D: -; J: TRBJ1-1; length: 16; V: TRBV28; size: -; CDR3: CASSFLEGISNTEAFF; DNA: TGTGCCAGCAGTTTTTTAGAGGGTATATCGAACACTGAAGCTTTCTTT
D: -; J: TRBJ2-3; length: 12; V: TRBV28; size: -; CDR3: CATSNPGDTQYF; DNA: TGTGCCACCAGTAATCCCGGAGATACGCAGTATTTT
D: -; J: TRBJ1-2; length: 14; V: TRBV6-1; size: once; CDR3: CASSEGAATPGYTF; DNA: TGTGCCAGCAGTGAAGGGGCCGCTACTCCCGGCTACACCTTC
D: TRBD1; J: TRBJ2-7; length: 14; V: TRBV6-5; size: -; CDR3: CASRLGQVTYEQYF; DNA: TGTGCCAGCAGACTCGGACAGGTAACCTACGAGCAGTACTTC
D: -; J: TRBJ2-3; length: 15; V: TRBV19; size: -; CDR3: CASSMEGRITDTQYF; DNA: TGTGCCAGTAGTATGGAGGGGCGAATCACAGATACGCAGTATTTT
D: TRBD1; J: TRBJ1-2; length: 15; V: TRBV3-1/TRBV3-2; size: -; CDR3: CASSRGQGRTGGYTF; DNA: TGTGCCAGCAGCCGAGGACAGGGACGGACGGGGGGCTACACCTTC
D: TRBD1; J: TRBJ1-5; length: 15; V: TRBV2; size: many; CDR3: CASADRVLENQPQHF; DNA: TGTGCCAGTGCCGACAGGGTTTTAGAAAATCAGCCCCAGCATTTT
D: -; J: TRBJ1-4; length: 13; V: TRBV18; size: -; CDR3: CASSPELTEKLFF; DNA: TGTGCCAGCTCACCGGAGTTGACCGAAAAACTGTTTTTT
D: TRBD2; J: TRBJ2-3; length: 16; V: TRBV5-4; size: few; CDR3: CASSFASGGLTDTQYF; DNA: TGTGCCAGCAGCTTCGCTAGCGGGGGCCTAACAGATACGCAGTATTTT
D: TRBD2; J: TRBJ2-5; length: 16; V: TRBV5-1; size: -; CDR3: CASLGGWGLARETQYF; DNA: TGCGCCAGCTTGGGGGGTTGGGGACTAGCTCGAGAGACCCAGTACTTC
D: -; J: TRBJ2-3; length: 15; V: TRBV11-1; size: -; CDR3: CASSLQAPSTDTQYF; DNA: TGTGCCAGCAGCTTACAGGCCCCCAGCACAGATACGCAGTATTTT
D: -; J: TRBJ1-4; length: 13; V: TRBV10-3; size: -; CDR3: CAIRRGINEKLFF; DNA: TGTGCCATCAGACGGGGGATTAATGAAAAACTGTTTTTT
D: -; J: TRBJ2-4; length: 14; V: TRBV7-2; size: few; CDR3: CASSKGLADPIQYF; DNA: TGTGCCAGCAGCAAAGGGCTAGCCGACCCCATTCAGTACTTC
D: -; J: TRBJ1-3; length: 13; V: TRBV3-1/TRBV3-2; size: few; CDR3: CASSRGLGNTIYF; DNA: TGTGCCAGCAGCCGGGGGCTTGGAAACACCATATATTTT
D: -; J: TRBJ2-7; length: 15; V: TRBV5-6; size: -; CDR3: CASSLSMLGSYEQYF; DNA: TGTGCCAGCAGCTTGTCTATGCTCGGCTCCTACGAGCAGTACTTC